This is a list of T cell receptor beta chains from one sample in a study of T cells in Graves' hyperthyroidism and ophthalmopathy. TCRdb processed the multiplex PCR reads anew with MiXCR; each CDR3 protein has one entry. Among almost 600,000 distinct CDR3 sequences listed, 35% to 55% were seen once. Sequencing was done on a sample of peripheral blood or thyroid tissue (not recorded which). The receptors come from a woman between 18 and 29 years old with Graves' hyperthyroidism. CDR3s include the opening cysteine and the closing phenylalanine or tryptophan. Each record gives: D gene, J gene, clone size, CDR3 length, V gene, CDR3 DNA, CDR3 protein. D genes are given only for firm matches. Some rows have no size entry. The others give once, few or many, or a class for an expanded clone.

d_call: NA; j_call: TRBJ2-7; clone_size: NA; cdr3_length: 12; v_call: TRBV29-1; cdr3_nt: TGCAGCGGAGGCGGGCACTCCTACGAGCAGTACTTC; cdr3_aa: CSGGGHSYEQYF
d_call: TRBD1; j_call: TRBJ1-4; clone_size: many; cdr3_length: 14; v_call: TRBV11-3; cdr3_nt: TGTGCCAGCAGCAACCGGGACAGTAATGAAAAACTGTTTTTT; cdr3_aa: CASSNRDSNEKLFF
d_call: NA; j_call: TRBJ1-6; clone_size: NA; cdr3_length: 16; v_call: TRBV10-3; cdr3_nt: TGTGCCATCAGTTCGAGGGCTCCCTCCTATAATTCACCCCTCCACTTT; cdr3_aa: CAISSRAPSYNSPLHF
d_call: TRBD1; j_call: TRBJ1-1; clone_size: once; cdr3_length: 13; v_call: TRBV10-3; cdr3_nt: TGTGCCATCATGAGAGACAGGGGAGAAGAAGCTTTCTTT; cdr3_aa: CAIMRDRGEEAFF
d_call: NA; j_call: TRBJ1-1; clone_size: NA; cdr3_length: 12; v_call: TRBV29-1; cdr3_nt: TGCAGCGACAGGGCGGGTGACACTGAAGCTTTCTTT; cdr3_aa: CSDRAGDTEAFF
d_call: NA; j_call: TRBJ2-7; clone_size: many; cdr3_length: 14; v_call: TRBV7-6; cdr3_nt: TGTGCCAGCAGCTCCCGTAGGCAGGCAGGCGAGCAGTACTTC; cdr3_aa: CASSSRRQAGEQYF
d_call: NA; j_call: TRBJ1-1; clone_size: many; cdr3_length: 14; v_call: TRBV7-2; cdr3_nt: TGTGCCAGCAGTTCTGACCCGGGTTACACTGAAGCTTTCTTT; cdr3_aa: CASSSDPGYTEAFF
d_call: NA; j_call: TRBJ1-5; clone_size: NA; cdr3_length: 16; v_call: TRBV10-3; cdr3_nt: TGTGCCATCAGTGGGGGGGACGGGGGGCGGGATCAGCCCCAGCATTTT; cdr3_aa: CAISGGDGGRDQPQHF
d_call: NA; j_call: TRBJ1-5; clone_size: NA; cdr3_length: 14; v_call: TRBV4-2; cdr3_nt: TGTGCCAGCAGCGCCTCGGGAGAAAATCAGCCCCAGCATTTT; cdr3_aa: CASSASGENQPQHF
d_call: NA; j_call: TRBJ1-5; clone_size: NA; cdr3_length: 13; v_call: TRBV10-3; cdr3_nt: TGTGCCAGCTCACCGGGAACAAATCAGCCCCAGCATTTT; cdr3_aa: CASSPGTNQPQHF
d_call: TRBD1; j_call: TRBJ1-1; clone_size: many; cdr3_length: 17; v_call: TRBV5-8; cdr3_nt: TGTGCCAGCAGCTTGGTTACAGGGGAGGGGGCGTATAGTGAAGCTTTCTTT; cdr3_aa: CASSLVTGEGAYSEAFF
d_call: NA; j_call: TRBJ2-2; clone_size: many; cdr3_length: 12; v_call: TRBV5-8; cdr3_nt: TGTGCCAGCAGCTCGGGGACGGTGGAGCTGTTTTTT; cdr3_aa: CASSSGTVELFF
d_call: NA; j_call: TRBJ1-2; clone_size: few; cdr3_length: 13; v_call: TRBV12-3/TRBV12-4; cdr3_nt: TGTGCCAGCAGTTTAGCTCGCGGCTACGGCTACACCTTC; cdr3_aa: CASSLARGYGYTF
d_call: NA; j_call: TRBJ2-2; clone_size: many; cdr3_length: 15; v_call: TRBV20-1; cdr3_nt: TGCAGTGCTAGAGCCAGGCTAGCGTTTTCCGGGGAGCTGTTTTTT; cdr3_aa: CSARARLAFSGELFF
d_call: TRBD1; j_call: TRBJ2-2; clone_size: few; cdr3_length: 16; v_call: TRBV24-1; cdr3_nt: TGTGCCACCAGTGAGGGCGGGACAGGGGACTACAATGAGCAGTTTTTT; cdr3_aa: CATSEGGTGDYNEQFF
d_call: NA; j_call: TRBJ1-5; clone_size: many; cdr3_length: 15; v_call: TRBV6-6; cdr3_nt: TGTGCCAGCAGTTACAAGCGTGATAGCAATCAGCCCCAGCATTTT; cdr3_aa: CASSYKRDSNQPQHF
d_call: NA; j_call: TRBJ1-1; clone_size: many; cdr3_length: 17; v_call: TRBV11-2; cdr3_nt: TGTGCCAGCAGCCCCTTGGCGCCGAAACTCTTGAACACTGAAGCTTTCTTT; cdr3_aa: CASSPLAPKLLNTEAFF
d_call: NA; j_call: TRBJ1-2; clone_size: NA; cdr3_length: 12; v_call: TRBV29-1; cdr3_nt: TGCAGCGTTTTAGGAGAGGGCGGCGGCTACACCTTC; cdr3_aa: CSVLGEGGGYTF
d_call: NA; j_call: TRBJ2-4; clone_size: NA; cdr3_length: 13; v_call: TRBV10-2; cdr3_nt: TGCGCCAGCAACGGGGCAAACAAAAACATTCAGTACTTC; cdr3_aa: CASNGANKNIQYF
d_call: NA; j_call: TRBJ2-7; clone_size: NA; cdr3_length: 12; v_call: TRBV29-1; cdr3_nt: TGCAGAGCTCGGGGGATTCTGGACGAGCAGTACTTC; cdr3_aa: CRARGILDEQYF
d_call: NA; j_call: TRBJ1-5; clone_size: few; cdr3_length: 15; v_call: TRBV18; cdr3_nt: TGTGCCAGCTCACCAATGGGGGAACGCAATCAGCCCCAGCATTTT; cdr3_aa: CASSPMGERNQPQHF
d_call: NA; j_call: TRBJ2-7; clone_size: NA; cdr3_length: 13; v_call: TRBV29-1; cdr3_nt: TGCAGCGTTGTACGGGGGGCGCGACACGAGCAGTACTTC; cdr3_aa: CSVVRGARHEQYF
d_call: NA; j_call: TRBJ2-7; clone_size: few; cdr3_length: 14; v_call: TRBV25-1; cdr3_nt: TGTGCCAGCAGTGAGAAGGGGCTAGGCTACGAGCAGTACTTC; cdr3_aa: CASSEKGLGYEQYF
d_call: TRBD1; j_call: TRBJ2-7; clone_size: many; cdr3_length: 13; v_call: TRBV10-3; cdr3_nt: TGTGCCATGGGGACAGGGGTATCCTACGAGCAGTACTTC; cdr3_aa: CAMGTGVSYEQYF
d_call: NA; j_call: TRBJ1-2; clone_size: NA; cdr3_length: 14; v_call: TRBV10-2; cdr3_nt: TGCGCCAGCAGTGCTAGAGAGGCGAACTATGGCTACACCTTC; cdr3_aa: CASSAREANYGYTF
d_call: NA; j_call: TRBJ1-1; clone_size: NA; cdr3_length: 13; v_call: TRBV5-1; cdr3_nt: TGCGCCAGCAGCTTGGGGGTGGGAGCTGAAGCTTTCTTT; cdr3_aa: CASSLGVGAEAFF
d_call: NA; j_call: TRBJ1-5; clone_size: NA; cdr3_length: 12; v_call: TRBV7-9; cdr3_nt: TGTGCCAGCAGCTTACGGGGGGACCCCCAGCATTTT; cdr3_aa: CASSLRGDPQHF
d_call: TRBD2; j_call: TRBJ2-1; clone_size: NA; cdr3_length: 15; v_call: TRBV12-3/TRBV12-4; cdr3_nt: TGTGCCAGCAGCAACCCGGGACTAGCCTACAATGAGCAGTTCTTC; cdr3_aa: CASSNPGLAYNEQFF
d_call: NA; j_call: TRBJ1-1; clone_size: many; cdr3_length: 14; v_call: TRBV4-3; cdr3_nt: TGCGCCAGCAGCCGCGACTGGGGGTCTACTGAAGCTTTCTTT; cdr3_aa: CASSRDWGSTEAFF
d_call: TRBD2; j_call: TRBJ2-7; clone_size: NA; cdr3_length: 15; v_call: TRBV7-9; cdr3_nt: TGTGCCAGCCTTTTTCAGCGGGATGTCGCCGGGGAGCTGTACTTC; cdr3_aa: CASLFQRDVAGELYF
d_call: TRBD1; j_call: TRBJ2-7; clone_size: many; cdr3_length: 13; v_call: TRBV29-1; cdr3_nt: TGCAGCGCGACAGGGGACAGGCCCTACGAGCAGTACTTC; cdr3_aa: CSATGDRPYEQYF
d_call: NA; j_call: TRBJ2-7; clone_size: many; cdr3_length: 17; v_call: TRBV9; cdr3_nt: TGTGCCAGCAGCGTTGATTCCCCTCGACAGCTGAACTACGAGCAGTACTTC; cdr3_aa: CASSVDSPRQLNYEQYF
d_call: NA; j_call: TRBJ1-4; clone_size: NA; cdr3_length: 15; v_call: TRBV15; cdr3_nt: TGTGCCACCAGCAGCTCCCCGGGGTGGGGTGAAAAACTGTTTTTT; cdr3_aa: CATSSSPGWGEKLFF
d_call: NA; j_call: TRBJ2-5; clone_size: NA; cdr3_length: 13; v_call: TRBV2; cdr3_nt: TGTGCCAGCTTAGGACCGCAAGAGACCCAGCGACACTTC; cdr3_aa: CASLGPQETQRHF
d_call: TRBD1; j_call: TRBJ1-1; clone_size: NA; cdr3_length: 14; v_call: TRBV13; cdr3_nt: TGTGCCAGCAGCCAAGGGACAGGGGTTACTGAAGCTTTCTTT; cdr3_aa: CASSQGTGVTEAFF
d_call: NA; j_call: TRBJ2-7; clone_size: many; cdr3_length: 15; v_call: TRBV6-5; cdr3_nt: TGTGCCAGCATCGAAACAGGGAGGACCACCTACGAGCAGTACTTC; cdr3_aa: CASIETGRTTYEQYF
d_call: TRBD1; j_call: TRBJ1-1; clone_size: many; cdr3_length: 13; v_call: TRBV20-1; cdr3_nt: TGCAGTGCTAGACAGACAGGGAGGGGTGAAGCTTTCTTT; cdr3_aa: CSARQTGRGEAFF
d_call: NA; j_call: TRBJ1-1; clone_size: NA; cdr3_length: 12; v_call: TRBV25-1; cdr3_nt: TGTGCCAGCCCATATTACGGCACTGAAGCTTTCTTT; cdr3_aa: CASPYYGTEAFF
d_call: TRBD1; j_call: TRBJ1-2; clone_size: few; cdr3_length: 13; v_call: TRBV7-3; cdr3_nt: TGTGCCAGCAGCTCTATACAGGGGGATGGCTACACCTTC; cdr3_aa: CASSSIQGDGYTF
d_call: NA; j_call: TRBJ2-7; clone_size: many; cdr3_length: 15; v_call: TRBV12-3/TRBV12-4; cdr3_nt: TGTGCCAGCAGTTTACAGGGGTCGGATTCCTACGAGCAGTACTTC; cdr3_aa: CASSLQGSDSYEQYF
d_call: TRBD2; j_call: TRBJ2-7; clone_size: few; cdr3_length: 14; v_call: TRBV3-1; cdr3_nt: TGTGCCAGCAGCCAAGCTGCTAGCGGTTACGAGCAGTACTTC; cdr3_aa: CASSQAASGYEQYF
d_call: TRBD1; j_call: TRBJ2-5; clone_size: NA; cdr3_length: 15; v_call: TRBV7-2; cdr3_nt: TGTGCCAGCGGCGCCCCGACAGGGGGCACGAAGACCCAGTACTTC; cdr3_aa: CASGAPTGGTKTQYF
d_call: TRBD2; j_call: TRBJ2-7; clone_size: NA; cdr3_length: 15; v_call: TRBV6-5; cdr3_nt: TGTGCCAGCAAGGCGGGACTAGCGGAAACCTACGAGCAGTACTTC; cdr3_aa: CASKAGLAETYEQYF
d_call: NA; j_call: TRBJ2-6; clone_size: many; cdr3_length: 16; v_call: TRBV20-1; cdr3_nt: TGCAGTGCCTGGGACCATTCGTTATCTGGGGCCAACGTCCTGACTTTC; cdr3_aa: CSAWDHSLSGANVLTF
d_call: TRBD2; j_call: TRBJ2-7; clone_size: NA; cdr3_length: 15; v_call: TRBV24-1; cdr3_nt: TGTGCCAGCAGTTTCAGGGCTAGCGGGAGCCACGAGCAGTACTTC; cdr3_aa: CASSFRASGSHEQYF
d_call: NA; j_call: TRBJ1-1; clone_size: many; cdr3_length: 12; v_call: TRBV6-1; cdr3_nt: TGTGCCACAACCCCTATTTACACTGAAGCTTTCTTT; cdr3_aa: CATTPIYTEAFF
d_call: TRBD1; j_call: TRBJ1-1; clone_size: NA; cdr3_length: 16; v_call: TRBV10-3; cdr3_nt: TGTGCCATCAGCCAGGGACAGGGGGGATTGAACACTGAAGCTTTCTTT; cdr3_aa: CAISQGQGGLNTEAFF
d_call: NA; j_call: TRBJ1-2; clone_size: many; cdr3_length: 13; v_call: TRBV6-5; cdr3_nt: TGTGCCAGCAGTTTCACAGGGCCAAGTGGCTACACCTTC; cdr3_aa: CASSFTGPSGYTF
d_call: NA; j_call: TRBJ2-7; clone_size: many; cdr3_length: 13; v_call: TRBV18; cdr3_nt: TGCGCCAGCAGCCCCCCGGGATCCTACGAGCAGTACTTC; cdr3_aa: CASSPPGSYEQYF
d_call: NA; j_call: TRBJ1-3; clone_size: NA; cdr3_length: 16; v_call: TRBV28; cdr3_nt: TGTGCCAGCAGTTTAATGGGGGCAGGGTACGGAAACACCATATATTTT; cdr3_aa: CASSLMGAGYGNTIYF
d_call: TRBD1; j_call: TRBJ1-1; clone_size: NA; cdr3_length: 15; v_call: TRBV20-1; cdr3_nt: TGCAGTGCCCAAGTGAACAGGGGGAGGAACACTGAAGCTTTCTTT; cdr3_aa: CSAQVNRGRNTEAFF
d_call: NA; j_call: TRBJ2-1; clone_size: NA; cdr3_length: 12; v_call: TRBV7-2; cdr3_nt: TGTGCCAGCAGCCCGGGGGTCGTTGAGCAGTTCTTC; cdr3_aa: CASSPGVVEQFF
d_call: NA; j_call: TRBJ2-6; clone_size: many; cdr3_length: 14; v_call: TRBV6-4; cdr3_nt: TGTGCCAGCAGTGAGGGGGCTGGGGCCAACGTCCTGACTTTC; cdr3_aa: CASSEGAGANVLTF
d_call: NA; j_call: TRBJ1-5; clone_size: NA; cdr3_length: 17; v_call: TRBV4-1; cdr3_nt: TGCGCCAGCAGCCAAGATACCGCGGAATATAGCAATCAGCCCCAGCATTTT; cdr3_aa: CASSQDTAEYSNQPQHF
d_call: TRBD2; j_call: TRBJ2-1; clone_size: NA; cdr3_length: 16; v_call: TRBV24-1; cdr3_nt: TGTGCCACCAGTGAAGACTGGACTAGCGGGAGGAATGAGCAGTTCTTC; cdr3_aa: CATSEDWTSGRNEQFF
d_call: NA; j_call: TRBJ2-6; clone_size: NA; cdr3_length: 18; v_call: TRBV20-1; cdr3_nt: TGCAGTGCTAGAGATGGCAGGGGTGTCTTGCGTGGGGCCAACGTCCTGACTTTC; cdr3_aa: CSARDGRGVLRGANVLTF
d_call: NA; j_call: TRBJ1-1; clone_size: NA; cdr3_length: 11; v_call: TRBV29-1; cdr3_nt: TGCAGCCCGAGGAGGGCCACTGAAGCTTTCTTT; cdr3_aa: CSPRRATEAFF
d_call: NA; j_call: TRBJ1-6; clone_size: NA; cdr3_length: 15; v_call: TRBV29-1; cdr3_nt: TGCAGCGTAGAACCGCTTCAGGGATTTAATTCACCCCTCCACTTT; cdr3_aa: CSVEPLQGFNSPLHF
d_call: NA; j_call: TRBJ1-2; clone_size: NA; cdr3_length: 14; v_call: TRBV7-9; cdr3_nt: TGTGCCAGCAGCCACACCGGGACATTGCGTGGCTACACCTTC; cdr3_aa: CASSHTGTLRGYTF